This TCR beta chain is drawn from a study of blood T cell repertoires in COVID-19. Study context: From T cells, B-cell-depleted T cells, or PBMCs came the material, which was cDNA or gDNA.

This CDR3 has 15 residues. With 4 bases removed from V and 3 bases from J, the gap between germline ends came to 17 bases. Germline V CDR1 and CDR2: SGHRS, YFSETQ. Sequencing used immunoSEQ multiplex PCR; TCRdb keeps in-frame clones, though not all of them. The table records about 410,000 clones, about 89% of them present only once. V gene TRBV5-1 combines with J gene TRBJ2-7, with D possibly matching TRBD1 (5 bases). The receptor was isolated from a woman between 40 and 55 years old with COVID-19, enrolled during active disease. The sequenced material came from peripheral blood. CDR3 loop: CASSTLGANDYEQYF. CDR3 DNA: TGCGCCAGCAGCACACTTGGGGCGAATGACTACGAGCAGTACTTC.